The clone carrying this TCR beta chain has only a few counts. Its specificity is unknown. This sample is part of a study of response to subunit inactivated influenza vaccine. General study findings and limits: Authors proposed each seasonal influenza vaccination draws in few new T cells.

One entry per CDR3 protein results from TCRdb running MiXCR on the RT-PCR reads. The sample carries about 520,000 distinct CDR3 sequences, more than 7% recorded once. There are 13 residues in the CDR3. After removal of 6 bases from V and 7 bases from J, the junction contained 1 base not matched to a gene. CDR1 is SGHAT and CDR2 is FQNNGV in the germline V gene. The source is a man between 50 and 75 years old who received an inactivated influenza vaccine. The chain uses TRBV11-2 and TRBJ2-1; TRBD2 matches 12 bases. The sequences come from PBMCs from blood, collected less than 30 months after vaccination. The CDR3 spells CASRTSGGNEQFF. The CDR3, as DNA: TGTGCCAGCAGGACTAGCGGGGGTAATGAGCAGTTCTTC.